The 3 T cell receptor beta chains presented below share a single source sample, sequenced in a study of control samples from healthy donors and cancer patients. TCRdb's table, derived via immunoSEQ multiplex PCR, lists solely in-frame clones and lacks some. The table has just under 100,000 clones, approximately 95% seen once. Sequencing used blood. The receptors originated from a man between 18 and 35 years old in good health.

There are a few counts of this clone. CDR3 nucleotide sequence: TGTGCCAGCAGCGCCCCTAAGCGGGGGGGCCTCGAACCTACGATGGAGCAGTACTTC. Residues: CASSAPKRGGLEPTMEQYF. The chain joins TRBV9 to TRBJ2-7; 10 positions match TRBD2. The V gene end was trimmed by 3 bases and the J gene end by 7 bases; junction bases not matched to a gene: 22. Germline CDR1 reads SGDLS; CDR2 reads YYNGEE. The CDR3 has 19 residues.

The chain couples TRBV27 to TRBJ2-2; TRBD2 agrees at 12 bases. CDR3 length equals 15 residues. Germline CDR1 is MNHEY and CDR2 is SMNVEV (reference sequence). The V gene end was trimmed by 3 bases and the J gene end by 7 bases; junction bases not matched to a gene: 3. The CDR3 loop is CASSLTSGSGGELFF. The CDR3 nucleotides are TGTGCCAGCAGTTTGACTAGCGGGAGTGGCGGGGAGCTGTTTTTT.

The J gene is TRBJ2-7, the V gene TRBV11-2; D may be TRBD1 (5 bases). CDR1 is SGHAT and CDR2 is FQNNGV in the germline V gene. The CDR3 extends over 14 amino acids. V shed 1 base and J shed 7 bases, with 14 bases lying between them. CDR3 sequence: CASSLAVAGREQYF. In DNA, the CDR3 is TGTGCCAGCAGCTTAGCGGTGGCAGGGCGTGAGCAGTACTTC.